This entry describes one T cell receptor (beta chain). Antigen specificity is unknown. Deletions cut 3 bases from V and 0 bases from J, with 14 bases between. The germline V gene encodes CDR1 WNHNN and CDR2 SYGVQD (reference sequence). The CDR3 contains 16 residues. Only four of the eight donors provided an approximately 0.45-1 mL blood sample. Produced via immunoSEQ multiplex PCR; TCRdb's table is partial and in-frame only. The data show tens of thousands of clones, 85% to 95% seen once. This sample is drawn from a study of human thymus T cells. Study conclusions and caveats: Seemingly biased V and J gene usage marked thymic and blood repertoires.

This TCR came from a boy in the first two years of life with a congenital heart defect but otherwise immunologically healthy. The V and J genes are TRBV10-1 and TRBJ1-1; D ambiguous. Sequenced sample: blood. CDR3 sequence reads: CASSDPDWLLNTEAFF. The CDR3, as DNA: TGCGCCAGCAGTGACCCGGACTGGCTTCTGAACACTGAAGCTTTCTTT.